Detailed here is one TCR beta chain. Its cognate antigen is unknown. The sample comes from a study of shared clonotypes between healthy human individuals. Broader study findings: Estimated richness was generally greater in naive than memory subsets. In this cohort, only blood was sampled, and tissue repertoires likely differ.

Per the original methods: ImmunoSEQ only sent back junction sequences with no quality scores, so filtering was done differently. Profiling relied on immunoSEQ multiplex PCR, and the TCRdb table lists in-frame clones only, not all of them. V, J and clone size are taken as reported in that table, and D and trimming were inferred from the DNA itself. The sample has 1.6 million or so clones; approximately 98.5% are singletons. CDR1 is SGHDN and CDR2 is FVKESK in the germline V gene. The V gene end was trimmed by 4 bases and the J gene end by 6 bases; junction bases not matched to a gene: 19. CDR3 length: 19 amino acids.

The chain uses TRBV14 and TRBJ2-7, with 12 bases fitting TRBD2. This TCR was recovered from a man aged 25 to 45 in good health. The specimen sequenced was naive CD4+ T cells sorted from blood. Subset noted: CD45RA+ positively selected. Written as DNA, the CDR3 is TGTGCCAGCAGCCTCAGACTAGCGGGAGTCTCGACCCAAGAGGGCGAGCAGTACTTC. As protein: CASSLRLAGVSTQEGEQYF.